This TCR beta chain comes out of a study of PD-1 blockade in classical Hodgkin lymphoma. This clone has more than one count but fewer than ten. Its antigen is undetermined. Only in-frame clones appear in the TCRdb table, and some are missing; sequencing was by immunoSEQ multiplex PCR. This table holds about 30,000 clones, about 81% found once. Each patient's relapse followed autologous stem cell transplantation, and brentuximab vedotin exposure varied. Relapsed/refractory classical Hodgkin lymphoma patients had complete, partial or progressive responses. General study findings and limits: Newly diagnosed patients had baseline TCR diversity that was reportedly lower than that of healthy donors. Those starting nivolumab under 1 year post-ASCT were excluded. The baseline diversity of complete responders showed similarity to that of newly diagnosed patients.

Trimming shortened V by 4 bases and J by 4 bases, and 12 bases separated the two germline ends. CDR1 and CDR2 from the germline V gene are SGHVS and FNYEAQ. This CDR3 contains 14 residues. The receptor's source is a human donor with classical Hodgkin lymphoma. This specimen was peripheral blood mononuclear cells (PBMCs), taken before the second cycle of nivolumab. J is TRBJ2-3 and V is TRBV7-6; TRBD1 might be the D (5 bases). The CDR3 coding sequence is TGTGCCAGCAGCTCCAGGGTAGTAGCAGATACGCAGTATTTT. Its protein product is CASSSRVVADTQYF.